Detailed here is one T cell receptor (beta chain). With 4 bases clipped from V and 8 bases from J, the junction kept 13 bases outside the gene matches. The CDR3 is made up of 16 amino acids. The germline CDR1 and CDR2 sequences are LGHDT and YNNKEL (reference sequence). Authors' processing steps: Scientists estimated how many nucleated cells there were by amplifying reference gene primers. Sequencing used immunoSEQ multiplex PCR; TCRdb keeps in-frame clones, though not all of them. V and J calls and clone size are as listed in that table; D and trimming were resolved from the DNA. The data contain about 120,000 clones, 85% of them singletons. This record belongs to a study of blood T cell repertoires in COVID-19. The wider study: The United States, Italy and Spain supplied acute and convalescent COVID-19 samples. Nucleic acid was either cDNA or gDNA, and it came from T cells, B-cell-depleted T cells, or PBMCs.

This clonotype originated in a man aged 40-55 years with acute or convalescent COVID-19. Sequenced material: peripheral blood. The chain couples TRBV3-1 (or the pseudogene TRBV3-2) to TRBJ2-4; TRBD2 matches 8 bases. DNA of the CDR3: TGTGCCAGCAGCCCGTCCACAAACGGGAGGGATGACATTCAGTACTTC. Amino acids: CASSPSTNGRDDIQYF.